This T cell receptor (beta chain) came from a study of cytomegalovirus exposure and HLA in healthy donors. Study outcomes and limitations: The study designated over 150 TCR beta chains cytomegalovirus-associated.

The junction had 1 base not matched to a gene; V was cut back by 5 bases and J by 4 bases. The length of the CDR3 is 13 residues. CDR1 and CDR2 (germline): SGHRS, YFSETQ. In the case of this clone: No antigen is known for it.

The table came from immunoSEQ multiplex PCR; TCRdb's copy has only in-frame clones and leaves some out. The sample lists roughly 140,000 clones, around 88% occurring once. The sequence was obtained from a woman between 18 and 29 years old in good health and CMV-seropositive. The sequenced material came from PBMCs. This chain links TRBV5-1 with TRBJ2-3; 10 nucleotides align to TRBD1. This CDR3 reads CASRGQGADTQYF. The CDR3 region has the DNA TGCGCCAGCAGAGGACAGGGGGCAGATACGCAGTATTTT. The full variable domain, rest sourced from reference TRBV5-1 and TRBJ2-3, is KAGVTQTPRYLIKTRGQQVTLSCSPISGHRSVSWYQQTPGQGLQFLFEYFSETQRNKGNFPGRFSGRQFSNSRSEMNVSTLELGDSALYLCASRGQGADTQYFGPGTRLTVL.